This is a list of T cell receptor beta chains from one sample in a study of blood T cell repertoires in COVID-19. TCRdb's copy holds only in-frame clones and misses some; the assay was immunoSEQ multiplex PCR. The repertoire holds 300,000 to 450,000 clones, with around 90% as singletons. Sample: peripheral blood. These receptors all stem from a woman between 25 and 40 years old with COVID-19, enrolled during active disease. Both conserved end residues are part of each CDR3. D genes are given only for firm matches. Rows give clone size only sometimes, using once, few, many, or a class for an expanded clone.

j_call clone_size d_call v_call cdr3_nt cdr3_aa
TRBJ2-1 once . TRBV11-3 TGTGCCAGCAGCGAAATGACAGGTCCGGGTGAGCAGTTCTTC CASSEMTGPGEQFF
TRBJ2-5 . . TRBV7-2 TGTGCCAGCAGCCCCTCTGGGAGGGAGACCCAGTACTTC CASSPSGRETQYF
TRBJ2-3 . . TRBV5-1 TGCGCCAGCAGCATTAATAGCGGCGCACATAGCACAGATACGCAGTATTTT CASSINSGAHSTDTQYF
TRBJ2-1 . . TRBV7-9 TGTGCCAGCAGCTTAGCGGGAGTCTACAATGAGCAGTTCTTC CASSLAGVYNEQFF
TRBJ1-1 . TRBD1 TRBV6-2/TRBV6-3 TGTGCCAGCAGTTACTCGTCGGGGACAGGGGGTGCCCCGCAAGCTTTCTTT CASSYSSGTGGAPQAFF
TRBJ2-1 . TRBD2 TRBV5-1 TGCGCCAGCAGCTTGCTTAGCGGGGGGGCCGGGAATGAGCAGTTCTTC CASSLLSGGAGNEQFF
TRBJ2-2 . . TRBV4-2 TGTGCCAGCAGCCAGGGGACTGCCGGGGAGCTGTTTTTT CASSQGTAGELFF
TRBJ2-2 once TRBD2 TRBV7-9 TGTGCCAGCAGCCTCCCGGGACTAGCGGGAACCAACACCGGGGAGCTGTTTTTT CASSLPGLAGTNTGELFF
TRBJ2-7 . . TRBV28 TGTGCCAGCTACCGGGACATCGACTACGAGCAGTACTTC CASYRDIDYEQYF
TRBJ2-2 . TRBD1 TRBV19 TGTGCCTCTACTAAAGCGGGGACAGGGCGGACCGGGGAGCTGTTTTTT CASTKAGTGRTGELFF
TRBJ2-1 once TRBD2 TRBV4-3 TGCGCCAGCAGCCAGTCCGGGACTAGCTCGGACAATGAGCAGTTCTTC CASSQSGTSSDNEQFF
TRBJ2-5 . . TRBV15 TGTGCCACCAGCATAGTGACAGGACCGGGAGAGACCCAGTACTTC CATSIVTGPGETQYF
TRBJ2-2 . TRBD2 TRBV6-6 TGTGCCAGCAGTCCCACGGGACTAGCGGGAGGGCGGGGCACCGGGGAGCTGTTTTTT CASSPTGLAGGRGTGELFF
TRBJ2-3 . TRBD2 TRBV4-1 TGCGCCAGCAGCCAACCTCCGGGACTAGCCACAGATACGCAGTATTTT CASSQPPGLATDTQYF
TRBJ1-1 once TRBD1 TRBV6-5 TGTGCCAGCACCAGGACAGGAGCGAACACTGAAGCTTTCTTT CASTRTGANTEAFF
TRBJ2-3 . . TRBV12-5 TGTGCTAGTGGTTCGGACAGATACACAGATACGCAGTATTTT CASGSDRYTDTQYF
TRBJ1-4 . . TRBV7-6 TGTGCCAGCAGCCCCACGGGGTTTTTCGATGAAAAACTGTTTTTT CASSPTGFFDEKLFF
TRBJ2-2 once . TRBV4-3 TGCGCCAGCAGCCAAGATGGGGCCAGTAACACCGGGGAGCTGTTTTTT CASSQDGASNTGELFF
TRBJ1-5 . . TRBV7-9 TGTGCCAGCAGCCTCTACGGGGCAGGGACAAATCAGCCCCAGCATTTT CASSLYGAGTNQPQHF
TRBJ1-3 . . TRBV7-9 TGTGCCAGCAGCCTCCCTCTCGGAAACACCATATATTTT CASSLPLGNTIYF
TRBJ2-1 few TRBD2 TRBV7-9 TGTGCCATAATGGCCCTAGCGGGAGTGGCTGTGCAGTTCTTC CAIMALAGVAVQFF
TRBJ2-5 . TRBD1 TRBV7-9 TGTGCCAGCAGCTCTGGACAGGGTCAGCACCAAGAGACCCAGTACTTC CASSSGQGQHQETQYF
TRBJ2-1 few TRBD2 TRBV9 TGTGCCAGCAGCGTAGCAAGTAGCGGGGGGTACAATGAGCAGTTCTTC CASSVASSGGYNEQFF
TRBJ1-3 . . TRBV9 TGTGCCAGCAGCGTAGGGAGTCTTTCTGGAAACACCATATATTTT CASSVGSLSGNTIYF
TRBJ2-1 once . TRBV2 TGTGCCAGCAGTGAGACTACCACCTACAATGAGCAGTTCTTC CASSETTTYNEQFF
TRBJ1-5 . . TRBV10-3 TGTGCCATCAGTGAGTCGCACAGGAAAGGGAATCAGCCCCAGCATTTT CAISESHRKGNQPQHF
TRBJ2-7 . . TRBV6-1 TGTGCCAGCAGTGACGTAGCGCAAAACTACGAGCAGTACTTC CASSDVAQNYEQYF
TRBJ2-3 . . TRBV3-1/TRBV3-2 TGTGCCAGCAGCCAAGATCGCCTGGACTTCCTCGGCACAGATACGCAGTATTTT CASSQDRLDFLGTDTQYF
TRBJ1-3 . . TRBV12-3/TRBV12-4 TGTGCCAGCAGTTTTAATATTGGAAACACCATATATTTT CASSFNIGNTIYF
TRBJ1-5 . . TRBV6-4 TGTGCCAGCAGTGACTTCACACAGCCCCAGCATTTT CASSDFTQPQHF
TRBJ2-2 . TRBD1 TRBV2 TGTGCCAGCAGTTCCTCGGGGACAGGGGTCACCGGGGAGCTGTTTTTT CASSSSGTGVTGELFF
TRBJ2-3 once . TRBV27 TGTGCCAGCAGTGCCAGGGTAGATACGCAGTATTTT CASSARVDTQYF
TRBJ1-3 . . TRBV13 TGTGCCAGCAGCCCACCCGGGACAGGAAACACCATATATTTT CASSPPGTGNTIYF
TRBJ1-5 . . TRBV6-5 TGTGCCAGCAGACCCCTACAGGGTGTCAATCAGCCCCAGCATTTT CASRPLQGVNQPQHF
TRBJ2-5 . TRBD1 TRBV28 TGTGCCAGCAGCCGGGGACAGGGGGCGGGAGAGACCCAGTACTTC CASSRGQGAGETQYF
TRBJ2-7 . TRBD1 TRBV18 TGTGCCAGCTCACCCACGGACAGGGGATACGAGCAGTACTTC CASSPTDRGYEQYF
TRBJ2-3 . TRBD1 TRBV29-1 TGCAGCGTGGGAAGTCGAGGGACAGGGTTGGGCGATACGCAGTATTTT CSVGSRGTGLGDTQYF
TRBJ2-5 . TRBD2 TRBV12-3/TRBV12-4 TGTGCCAGCAGTTTGGCGGGAGCCCAGTACTTC CASSLAGAQYF